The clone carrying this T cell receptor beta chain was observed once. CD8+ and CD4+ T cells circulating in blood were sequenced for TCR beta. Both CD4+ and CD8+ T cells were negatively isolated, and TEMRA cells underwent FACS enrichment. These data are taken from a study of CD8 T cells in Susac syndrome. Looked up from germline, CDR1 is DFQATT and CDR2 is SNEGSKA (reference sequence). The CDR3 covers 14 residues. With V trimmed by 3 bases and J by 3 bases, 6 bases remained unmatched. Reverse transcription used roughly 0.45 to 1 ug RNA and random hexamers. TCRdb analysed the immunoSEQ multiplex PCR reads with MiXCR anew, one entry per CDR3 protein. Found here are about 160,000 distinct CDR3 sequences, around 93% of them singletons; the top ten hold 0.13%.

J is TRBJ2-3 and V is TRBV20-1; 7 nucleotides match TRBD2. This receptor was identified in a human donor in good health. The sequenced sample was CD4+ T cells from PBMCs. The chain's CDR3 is CSASSSGVTDTQYF. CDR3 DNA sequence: TGCAGTGCTAGTTCGAGCGGGGTTACAGATACGCAGTATTTT.